This entry concerns a single TCR beta chain. With 0 bases removed from V and 1 base from J, the gap between germline ends came to 16 bases. Germline V gene data show CDR1 as SGHNT and CDR2 as YYREEE (reference sequence). CDR3 length equals 17 residues. Profiled with immunoSEQ multiplex PCR; TCRdb holds only in-frame clones, not every one. The sample includes under 300,000 clones, about nine tenths of them seen just once. This sample is part of a study of blood T cell repertoires in COVID-19. Study context: Acute and convalescent COVID-19 samples came from the United States, Italy and Spain. T cells, B-cell-depleted T cells, or PBMCs supplied cDNA or gDNA.

This chain uses TRBV5-4 with TRBJ2-5, with D unresolved. This TCR derives from a man aged 25-45 years who had recovered from COVID-19. The sequenced material came from peripheral blood. The CDR3 bases are TGTGCCAGCAGCTTGGATATTGGCGAGGCTTCCCAAGAGACCCAGTACTTC. As protein: CASSLDIGEASQETQYF.